The T cell receptor (beta chain) under discussion was sequenced for a study of shared clonotypes between healthy human individuals. The CDR3 runs to 15 residues. Trimming cost V 5 bases and J 8 bases; bases outside gene matches: 9. Germline V gene data show CDR1 as SQVTM and CDR2 as ANQGSEA. Each cell subset's genomic DNA was divided evenly among several immunoSEQ plates. Clones were sequenced by immunoSEQ multiplex PCR, and TCRdb holds only the in-frame ones, with some missing. The sample lists 1,500,000 or so clones; approximately 98.5% were seen once. This rearrangement joins TRBV29-1 to TRBJ2-3; 14 bases fit TRBD2. The TCR originated in a man under 40 in good health. Source material: naive CD4+ T cells sorted from blood. Sample subset: CD45RA+ positively selected. Written as DNA, the CDR3 is TGCAGCGTTTCACCGGGACTAGCGGGAGACGGTACGCAGTATTTT. Its translation is CSVSPGLAGDGTQYF.